The next 18 T cell receptor beta chains were all read from a single sample in a study of T cell responses to AZD1222 COVID-19 vaccine. Clones were sequenced by immunoSEQ multiplex PCR, and TCRdb holds only the in-frame ones, with some missing. The sample consists of 150,000 to 200,000 clones, about 88% of them appearing once. Material: peripheral blood, obtained on day 0 of AZD1222 vaccination. The source is an adult in good health.

This clone was detected only once. The J gene is TRBJ2-1, the V gene TRBV3-1 (or the pseudogene TRBV3-2), with 15 nucleotides matching TRBD2. V dropped 4 bases and J dropped 11; count of bases not matched to a gene: 12. Germline lookup yields CDR1 LGHDT and CDR2 YNNKEL (reference sequence). CDR3 length equals 17 residues. Written as DNA, the CDR3 is TGTGCCAGCAGCCCGCCAGGACTAGCGGGGGGGATTAGGCAGCAGTTCTTC. Translation gives CASSPPGLAGGIRQQFF.

The chain has TRBV19 and TRBJ2-3, with D perhaps matching TRBD2 (5 bases). Germline V gene data show CDR1 as LNHDA and CDR2 as SQIVND (reference sequence). Trimming removed 8 bases from V and 0 bases from J, with 9 bases in between. This CDR3 has 13 amino acids. The CDR3 sequence: CASSWTSTDTQYF. Written as DNA, the CDR3 is TGTGCCAGTTCCTGGACTAGCACAGATACGCAGTATTTT.

This sequence joins TRBV7-9 and TRBJ2-1; D possibly corresponds to TRBD2 (6 bases). Germline V CDR1 and CDR2: SEHNR, FQNEAQ (reference sequence). This CDR3 comprises 16 residues. Trimming cost V 3 bases and J 6 bases, with 18 bases left between them. The CDR3 region has the DNA TGTGCCAGCAGCTTGTGGAGCGGGCTTAGCCCCAATGAGCAGTTCTTC. Amino acid sequence: CASSLWSGLSPNEQFF.

V and J are TRBV10-3 and TRBJ1-2, with TRBD1 matching over 7 bases. Germline assignment: CDR1 ENHRY and CDR2 SYGVKD. Trimming took 0 bases from V and 2 from J; bases not matched to a gene: 0. This CDR3 is 14 amino acids long. CDR3 coding DNA: TGTGCCATCAGTGAGTCGGGACAGAACTATGGCTACACCTTC. Amino acids: CAISESGQNYGYTF.

J is TRBJ2-4 and V is TRBV29-1; 14 bases are shared with TRBD2. The trim removed 3 bases at V and 6 bases at J, leaving 10 bases unmatched. Germline V gene lookup returns CDR1 SQVTM and CDR2 ANQGSEA. The CDR3 spans 17 residues. The DNA of the CDR3 is TGCAGCGTTGAGTCCGGGACTAGCGGGAGCCGGAGAAACATTCAGTACTTC. Translated: CSVESGTSGSRRNIQYF.

The chain is built from TRBV5-4 and TRBJ2-5; maybe TRBD1 (5 bases). Trimming shortened V by 3 bases and J by 2 bases, and 8 bases separated the two germline ends. The CDR3 totals 13 residues. Germline assignment: CDR1 SGHNT and CDR2 YYREEE (reference sequence). CDR3 sequence (DNA): TGTGCCAGCAGCTCGAGACAGCAAGAGACCCAGTACTTC. Translating it yields CASSSRQQETQYF.

This chain uses TRBV5-1 with TRBJ2-5, with D perhaps TRBD1 or TRBD2 (6 bases each). Germline V lookup: CDR1 SGHRS, CDR2 YFSETQ. V lost 5 bases to trimming and J lost 1 base, with 12 bases between them. The CDR3 length is 14 residues. CDR3 bases: TGCGCCAGCAGGGGGGGCAGGAGCCAAGAGACCCAGTACTTC. Amino acid sequence: CASRGGRSQETQYF.

This CDR3 reads CASARGTEAFF. The CDR3 nucleotides are TGTGCCAGCGCACGGGGAACTGAAGCTTTCTTT. The chain combines TRBV6-5 with TRBJ1-1; no clear D. Trimming stripped 8 bases from V and 5 bases from J, with 9 bases between. Germline values: CDR1 MNHEY, CDR2 SVGAGI. CDR3 length: 11 residues.

This clone was seen just once. The rearrangement uses TRBV7-8 and TRBJ2-3; possibly TRBD2 for D (7 bases). Trimming left V 6 bases short and J 6 bases short, with 16 bases between. Germline values: CDR1 SGHVS, CDR2 FQNEAQ. The CDR3 totals 14 residues. The CDR3 sequence is CASRQDRRGDTQYF. CDR3 coding DNA: TGTGCCAGCAGGCAAGACAGGCGGGGGGATACGCAGTATTTT. The full variable domain, with the rest looked up from reference TRBV7-8 and TRBJ2-3, is GAGVSQSPRYKVAKRGQDVALRCDPISGHVSLFWYQQALGQGPEFLTYFQNEAQLDKSGLPSDRFFAERPEGSVSTLKIQRTQQEDSAVYLCASRQDRRGDTQYFGPGTRLTVL.

The chain couples TRBV10-1 to TRBJ1-1; no clear D gene. The CDR3 consists of 13 residues. In germline, CDR1 is WNHNN, CDR2 SYGVQD (reference sequence). V shed 6 bases and J shed 1 base, with 9 bases lying between them. The CDR3 sequence: CASRFLPNTEAFF. CDR3 sequence (DNA): TGCGCCAGCAGATTCTTACCGAACACTGAAGCTTTCTTT.

The genes are TRBV28 and TRBJ2-5, with a possible D match to TRBD2 (5 bases). CDR3 length: 14 residues. Trimming cost V 3 bases and J 5 bases, with 13 bases left between them. CDR1 MDHEN and CDR2 SYDVKM come from the germline V gene. The DNA of the CDR3 is TGTGCCAGCAGTTTTGGAGGCACCGCGGAGACCCAGTACTTC. Amino acid sequence: CASSFGGTAETQYF.

The CDR3 DNA sequence: TGTGCCAGCAGTCCCCCCGGCAGCACAGATACGCAGTATTTT. Its protein is CASSPPGSTDTQYF. V gene TRBV28 combines with J gene TRBJ2-3; no definite D call. Germline CDR1 and CDR2: MDHEN and SYDVKM. Trimming removed 5 bases at V and 0 bases at J, with 9 bases between. The CDR3 consists of 14 residues.

The J gene is TRBJ1-1, the V gene TRBV27; D not resolved. V was clipped by 5 bases and J by 4 bases, with 14 bases between them. CDR3 length: 14 amino acids. Germline V gene data show CDR1 as MNHEY and CDR2 as SMNVEV (reference sequence). In DNA, the CDR3 is TGTGCCAGCAGTACCCAGGTGCCCGCCACTGAAGCTTTCTTT. Protein: CASSTQVPATEAFF.

The V gene is TRBV7-6, the J gene TRBJ2-5; D is perhaps TRBD1 or TRBD2 (5 bases each). The CDR3 totals 17 residues. Germline CDR1 is SGHVS and CDR2 is FNYEAQ. The V and J ends lost 0 bases and 7 bases respectively, with 21 bases between them. CDR3 in amino acids: CASSLAEYGARPGTQYF. The CDR3 nucleotides are TGTGCCAGCAGCTTAGCTGAGTACGGGGCCCGCCCTGGGACCCAGTACTTC.

The genes are TRBV7-7 and TRBJ2-3, with 8 bases that match TRBD1. The CDR3 covers 15 residues. Germline values: CDR1 SSHAT, CDR2 FNYEAQ (reference sequence). V shed 3 bases, J shed 2 bases, and the junction held 4 bases outside the gene matches. The DNA for the CDR3 is TGTGCCAGCAGCTTGGGGACAGGACCCACAGATACGCAGTATTTT. It encodes CASSLGTGPTDTQYF.

The rearrangement uses TRBV29-1 and TRBJ2-3, with 10 bases lining up with TRBD2. This CDR3 has 16 amino acids. CDR1 SQVTM and CDR2 ANQGSEA come from the germline V gene. The V segment lost 4 bases and the J segment 3 bases; nucleotides outside the gene matches: 10. The CDR3 DNA sequence: TGCAGCGTTGGGAGCGGGAGGGGATCGGTGACAGATACGCAGTATTTT. It codes for CSVGSGRGSVTDTQYF.

The table lists this clone with a count of one. The chain links TRBV19 to TRBJ1-5, with D unresolved. There are 15 residues in the CDR3. The germline CDR1 and CDR2 sequences are LNHDA and SQIVND (reference sequence). With 2 bases removed from V and 2 bases from J, the gap between germline ends came to 10 bases. CDR3 sequence reads: CASSISGVRNQPQHF. DNA for the CDR3: TGTGCCAGTAGTATATCCGGGGTCCGCAATCAGCCCCAGCATTTT. Using reference TRBV19 and TRBJ1-5 for the parts outside the CDR3, the full variable domain is DGGITQSPKYLFRKEGQNVTLSCEQNLNHDAMYWYRQDPGQGLRLIYYSQIVNDFQKGDIAEGYSVSREKKESFPLTVTSAQKNPTAFYLCASSISGVRNQPQHFGDGTRLSIL.

As for this clone: A read error is possible here, since a much larger clone lies one base away. The chain employs TRBV12-3 or TRBV12-4 and TRBJ1-1, with D possibly being TRBD1 (6 bases). Trimming removed 2 bases from V and 3 bases from J, with 7 bases in between. The CDR3 runs 13 residues. The CDR3 DNA follows: TGTGCCAGCAGTTTATCAGGGGACACTGAAGCTTTCTTT. This codes for CASSLSGDTEAFF.